Listed here are 17 T cell receptor beta chains from one sample, sequenced in a study of cytomegalovirus exposure and HLA in healthy donors. The data were produced by immunoSEQ multiplex PCR, yet TCRdb's version contains in-frame clones alone and is incomplete. The sample lists approximately 240,000 clones, around nine tenths occurring once. The sequenced sample was PBMCs. Receptors were obtained from a woman in her late teens or twenties in good health and CMV-seronegative.

This chain uses TRBV5-1 with TRBJ2-7, with TRBD1 matching over 9 bases. The CDR3 has 14 amino acids. Germline assignment: CDR1 SGHRS and CDR2 YFSETQ. V gave up 4 bases and J gave up 5 bases; unmatched junction bases: 7. The chain's CDR3 is CASSATGQGDEQYF. The CDR3 bases are TGCGCCAGCAGCGCCACGGGACAGGGAGACGAGCAGTACTTC.

The chain has TRBV7-9 and TRBJ1-1; D not resolved. The germline gives CDR1 SEHNR, CDR2 FQNEAQ (reference sequence). V was trimmed by 3 bases and J by 0 bases, leaving 17 bases between them. The CDR3 length is 17 residues. CDR3 loop: CASSLVVGAKVNTEAFF. For the CDR3, the DNA is TGTGCCAGCAGCTTGGTAGTTGGAGCCAAGGTGAACACTGAAGCTTTCTTT.

V is TRBV30 and J is TRBJ2-3; 11 nucleotides line up with TRBD2. The germline V gene has CDR1 GTSNPN and CDR2 SVGIG (reference sequence). Trimming cost V 4 bases and J 5 bases; bases outside gene matches: 5. The CDR3 totals 14 residues. CDR3 coding DNA: TGTGCCTGGACAAATCTAGCGGGGGGAGATACGCAGTATTTT. Its protein is CAWTNLAGGDTQYF.

V gene TRBV2 combines with J gene TRBJ2-7; TRBD1 aligns across 9 bases. The V gene's germline CDR1 is SNHLY and CDR2 FYNNEI. V gave up 2 bases and J gave up 4 bases; unmatched junction bases: 6. This CDR3 contains 15 residues. This CDR3 is CASSETGQGFYEQYF. CDR3 nucleotide sequence: TGTGCCAGCAGTGAAACGGGACAGGGTTTTTACGAGCAGTACTTC.

This chain joins TRBV4-1 and TRBJ2-7, with D uncertain. From germline, CDR1 is MGHRA and CDR2 YSYEKL. The CDR3 totals 14 residues. Trimming left V 8 bases short and J 2 bases short, with 16 bases between. The CDR3 nucleotides read TGCGCCAGCGAACAAGTTCCGTATGCCTACGAGCAGTACTTC. It is translated as CASEQVPYAYEQYF.

The chain has TRBV9 and TRBJ2-1; TRBD2 matches 10 bases. The V gene end was trimmed by 3 bases and the J gene end by 9 bases; junction bases not matched to a gene: 9. CDR1 and CDR2 (germline): SGDLS, YYNGEE. This CDR3 spans 15 amino acids. CDR3 region: CASSASGTSAGEQFF. CDR3 coding DNA: TGTGCCAGCAGCGCGTCCGGGACTAGCGCGGGTGAGCAGTTCTTC.

This chain connects TRBV6-1 to TRBJ2-2; TRBD1 is a possible D gene (5 bases). Germline CDR1 and CDR2: MNHNS and SASEGT. V lost 6 bases to trimming and J lost 4 bases, with 15 bases between them. The CDR3 spans 15 residues. The CDR3 DNA sequence: TGTGCCAGCAGCCTGCCCCAGGGAAGCACCGGGGAGCTGTTTTTT. Its translation: CASSLPQGSTGELFF.

The chain combines TRBV28 with TRBJ1-5; D possibly corresponds to TRBD1 (5 bases). Germline V gene lookup returns CDR1 MDHEN and CDR2 SYDVKM. V lost 6 bases and J 4 bases, leaving 13 bases between the germline ends. The CDR3 is 14 residues long. CDR3 region: CASRPDSKNQPQHF. The DNA for the CDR3 is TGTGCCAGCAGACCCGACAGCAAAAATCAGCCCCAGCATTTT.

The chain combines TRBV30 with TRBJ2-2, with D hard to call. V was cut by 0 bases and J by 5 bases, with 13 bases left in between. This CDR3 is 15 amino acids long. Germline V gene sequence: CDR1 GTSNPN, CDR2 SVGIG (reference sequence). CDR3 nucleotide sequence: TGTGCCTGGAGTGTACTGGAGACTCGGACCGGGGAGCTGTTTTTT. This gives the protein CAWSVLETRTGELFF.

This rearrangement joins TRBV19 to TRBJ1-1; unclear D gene. The length of the CDR3 is 11 residues. V dropped 8 bases and J dropped 5 bases, with 9 bases sitting between them. CDR1 LNHDA and CDR2 SQIVND come from the germline V gene (reference sequence). CDR3 sequence reads: CASLSPTEAFF. In DNA, the CDR3 is TGTGCCAGTCTCTCTCCTACTGAAGCTTTCTTT.

The chain employs TRBV4-1 and TRBJ2-1, with 9 positions matching TRBD2. The CDR3 loop spans 16 amino acids. With 3 bases clipped from V and 7 bases from J, the junction kept 10 bases outside the gene matches. Germline V gives CDR1 MGHRA, CDR2 YSYEKL. In DNA, the CDR3 is TGCGCCAGCAGCCAGCCCTTCAAGCGGGAGGTGAATGAGCAGTTCTTC. Protein product: CASSQPFKREVNEQFF.

This chain connects TRBV10-3 to TRBJ2-7; 9 nucleotides agree with TRBD1. The CDR3 totals 17 residues. CDR1 is ENHRY, CDR2 SYGVKD, per germline. Losses at the gene ends were 2 bases for V and 6 bases for J; bases not matched to a gene: 14. DNA for the CDR3: TGTGCCATCAGTGAGGGGACAGGGCGAGCAAGGGTAGCCGAGCAGTACTTC. Translated, it gives CAISEGTGRARVAEQYF.

This clone has a single count. This chain connects TRBV28 to TRBJ2-7; 8 bases fit TRBD1. This CDR3 region has 12 residues. Germline CDR1 MDHEN, CDR2 SYDVKM. V trimming: 9 bases; J trimming: 1 base; junction bases outside the gene matches: 2. CDR3 coding DNA: TGTGCCAGTTACAGGGGGTCCTACGAGCAGTACTTC. Translation gives CASYRGSYEQYF.

The V and J genes are TRBV4-2 and TRBJ1-6, with TRBD1 matching over 8 bases. The germline gives CDR1 LGHNA, CDR2 YNFKEQ. Trimming removed 1 base from V and 5 bases from J; junction bases left unmatched: 10. The CDR3 length is 18 residues. CDR3: CASSQVSTGGVHNSPLHF. The CDR3 DNA follows: TGTGCCAGCAGCCAAGTTTCCACAGGGGGAGTGCATAATTCACCCCTCCACTTT.

The V gene is TRBV2, the J gene TRBJ2-4, with a possible D match to TRBD1 (6 bases). The ends were cut back, 8 bases at V and 15 bases at J, with 23 bases in the middle. CDR1 is SNHLY and CDR2 is FYNNEI in the germline V gene. The CDR3 is made up of 13 amino acids. The CDR3 DNA sequence: TGTGCCAGCCGTATGGGTACAGGGTTAATAGGGTACTTC. As protein: CASRMGTGLIGYF.

The chain joins TRBV30 to TRBJ2-7, with 9 bases aligning to TRBD1. V lost 5 bases to trimming and J lost 3 bases; unmatched junction nucleotides: 5. The length of the CDR3 is 13 residues. Per the germline V gene, CDR1 is GTSNPN and CDR2 is SVGIG (reference sequence). For the CDR3, the DNA is TGTGCCTGGTCCAGGACAGGGGACTACGAGCAGTACTTC. Residues: CAWSRTGDYEQYF. Supplemented by reference TRBV30 and TRBJ2-7, the full variable domain reads SQTIHQWPATLVQPVGSPLSLECTVEGTSNPNLYWYRQAAGRGLQLLFYSVGIGQISSEVPQNLSASRPQDRQFILSSKKLLLSDSGFYLCAWSRTGDYEQYFGPGTRLTVT.

This chain links TRBV7-9 with TRBJ2-1, with 9 bases that match TRBD2. The trim removed 6 bases at V and 3 bases at J, leaving 6 bases unmatched. CDR1 and CDR2 (germline): SEHNR, FQNEAQ (reference sequence). This CDR3 has 15 residues. The CDR3 region is CASSRPSGNYNEQFF. CDR3 DNA sequence: TGTGCCAGCAGTAGACCTAGCGGGAACTACAATGAGCAGTTCTTC.